The source of this TCR beta chain is a study of blood T cell repertoires in COVID-19. Background on the study: T cells, B-cell-depleted T cells, or PBMCs supplied cDNA or gDNA.

Participants reported their clinical history, and cohort assignment relied on those reports. Donors of Cohort 3 who recovered were those that had two negative PCRs, clearance, or symptom resolution. The repertoire was sequenced with immunoSEQ multiplex PCR; TCRdb's copy has only in-frame clones and lacks some. Of about 310,000 clones listed, roughly 89% are singletons. The CDR3 is made up of 15 amino acids. Germline values: CDR1 MNHEY, CDR2 SVGAGI. Trimming pared 6 bases from V and 3 bases from J, leaving 16 bases between. This receptor was identified in a man in his 60s who had recovered from COVID-19. The sequenced sample consisted of PBMCs or T cells enriched from blood (not recorded which). The chain employs TRBV6-5 and TRBJ2-3, with D uncertain. The CDR3 reads CASRRGWVLTDTQYF. The CDR3 bases are TGTGCCAGCAGACGAGGCTGGGTTTTGACAGATACGCAGTATTTT.